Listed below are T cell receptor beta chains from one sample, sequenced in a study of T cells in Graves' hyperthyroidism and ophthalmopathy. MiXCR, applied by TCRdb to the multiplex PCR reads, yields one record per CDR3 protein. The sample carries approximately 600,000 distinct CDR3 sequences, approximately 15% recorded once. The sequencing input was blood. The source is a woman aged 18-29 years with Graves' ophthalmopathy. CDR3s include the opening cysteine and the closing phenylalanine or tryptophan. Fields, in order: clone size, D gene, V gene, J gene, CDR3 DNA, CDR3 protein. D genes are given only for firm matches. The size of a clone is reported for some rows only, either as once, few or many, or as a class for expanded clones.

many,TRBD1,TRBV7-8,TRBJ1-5,TGTGCCAGCAGCAGAGAACAGGGGCTAGGTCAGCCCCAGCATTTT,CASSREQGLGQPQHF
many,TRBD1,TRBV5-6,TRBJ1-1,TGTGCCAGCAGCTACGAGACAGGGAGGGCTTTCTTT,CASSYETGRAFF
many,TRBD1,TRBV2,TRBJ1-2,TGTGCCAGCAGTGGACAGGGGGCGCGAGGCTACACCTTC,CASSGQGARGYTF
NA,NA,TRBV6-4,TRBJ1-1,TGTGCCAGCAGTGACGTGTGGACAGAGAACACTGAAGCTTTCTTT,CASSDVWTENTEAFF
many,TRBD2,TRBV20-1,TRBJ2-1,TGCAGTGCTATTCCGTTAGCGGGAGGTGATGAGCAGTTCTTC,CSAIPLAGGDEQFF
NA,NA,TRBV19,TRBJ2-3,TGTGCCAGTAGTATAGGGACCGGGGCAGATACGCAGTATTTT,CASSIGTGADTQYF
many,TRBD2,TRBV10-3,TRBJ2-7,TGTGCCACCTCCCCCGGGACTAGCGGGAGGACAGCCTACGAGCAGTACTTC,CATSPGTSGRTAYEQYF
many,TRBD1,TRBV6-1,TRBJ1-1,TGTGCCAGCAGTAAGCGGGACAGCTCCACTGAAGCTTTCTTT,CASSKRDSSTEAFF
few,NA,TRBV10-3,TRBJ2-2,TGTGCCATCAGTGAGGAGGCCCCCCAGAACACCGGGGAGCTGTTTTTT,CAISEEAPQNTGELFF
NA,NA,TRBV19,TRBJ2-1,TGCGGGGCAGGGGACCACAATGAGCAGTTCTTC,CGAGDHNEQFF
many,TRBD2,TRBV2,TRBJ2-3,TGTGCCAGCAGCCCCGGGACTAGCGGGCGTACGCAGTATTTT,CASSPGTSGRTQYF
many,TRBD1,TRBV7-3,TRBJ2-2,TGTGCCAGCAGCCCAAAAGGGGACAGGGGAACCGGGGAGCTGTTTTTT,CASSPKGDRGTGELFF
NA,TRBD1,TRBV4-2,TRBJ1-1,TGTGCCAGCAGCCAAGGAAGGTTGAGGGGGCTGAACACTGAAGCTTTCTTT,CASSQGRLRGLNTEAFF
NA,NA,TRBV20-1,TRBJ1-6,TGCAGTGTTTCACCCCTCCACTTT,CSVSPLHF
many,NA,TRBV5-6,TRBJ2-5,TGTGCCAGCAGCTTGGCCGCGGGTAGCCCCGGGGAGACCCAGTACTTC,CASSLAAGSPGETQYF
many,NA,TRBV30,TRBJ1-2,TGTGCCTGGAGTGAGGGCAGGGGCGCTAACTATGGCTACACCTTC,CAWSEGRGANYGYTF
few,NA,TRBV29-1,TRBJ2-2,TGCAGCGTTGACCTAACACCCGGGGAGCTGTTTTTT,CSVDLTPGELFF
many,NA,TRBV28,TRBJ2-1,TGTGCCAGCAGCCTCAGTCACCCACTTTGGGAGCAGTTCTTC,CASSLSHPLWEQFF
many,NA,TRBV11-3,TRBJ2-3,TGTGCCAGCAGCTTTCTTGCGAACACAGATACGCAGTATTTT,CASSFLANTDTQYF
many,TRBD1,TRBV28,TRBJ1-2,TGTGCCAGCAGTTACCCCGGGACAGGGGGCTATGGCTACACCTTC,CASSYPGTGGYGYTF
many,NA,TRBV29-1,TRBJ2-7,TGCAGCGTTGATAGTCTGCTGAGCTCCTACGAGCAGTACTTC,CSVDSLLSSYEQYF
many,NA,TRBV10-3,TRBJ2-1,TGTGCCATCAGTGAGTCGGGGCTAGCAGGGGATGAGCAGTTCTTC,CAISESGLAGDEQFF
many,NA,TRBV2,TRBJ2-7,TGTGCCAGCAGTGGAGTAGGAGCCAGCAGGGACGAGCAGTACTTC,CASSGVGASRDEQYF
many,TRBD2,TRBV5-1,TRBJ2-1,TGCGCCAGCAGCTTGGCCGAGACTAGCGCCTCCTCCTACAATGAGCAGTTCTTC,CASSLAETSASSYNEQFF
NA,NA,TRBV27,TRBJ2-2,TGTGCCAGCAGTCCCTACCAGACTAGTTGGGCCGGGGAGCTGTTTTTT,CASSPYQTSWAGELFF
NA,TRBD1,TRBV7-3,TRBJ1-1,TGTGCCAGCAGCCCGACAGGGGGGCCTTCGACTGAAGCTTTCTTT,CASSPTGGPSTEAFF
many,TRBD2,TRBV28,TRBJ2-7,TGTGCCAGCAGTTCGGGACTAGCGGGAGCAATGCAGTACTTC,CASSSGLAGAMQYF
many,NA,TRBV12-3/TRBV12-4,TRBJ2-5,TGTGCCAGCAGTTTCAGAGAGCCGCAAGAGACCCAGTACTTC,CASSFREPQETQYF
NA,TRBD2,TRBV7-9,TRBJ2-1,TGTGCCAGCAGCTCAGGCCTAGCGGGCTATGAGCAGTTCTTC,CASSSGLAGYEQFF
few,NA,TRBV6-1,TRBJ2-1,TGTGCCAGCAGTTCCGTCCGTCTAACCCCGAATGAGCAGCTCTTC,CASSSVRLTPNEQLF
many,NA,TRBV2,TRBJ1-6,TGTGCCAGCAGTGCGGATTATAATTCACCCCTCCACTTT,CASSADYNSPLHF
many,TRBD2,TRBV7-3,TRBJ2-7,TGTGCCAGCAGCAAGGGACTAGCGGGACCAATAGTGGGGGAGCAGTACTTC,CASSKGLAGPIVGEQYF
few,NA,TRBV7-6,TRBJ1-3,TGTGCCAGCAGCTTAGGCCCAACTGGAAACACCATATATTTT,CASSLGPTGNTIYF
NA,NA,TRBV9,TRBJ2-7,TGTGCCAGCAGCGTGGACAGCGGGACGTACGAGCAGTACTTC,CASSVDSGTYEQYF
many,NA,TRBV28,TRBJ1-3,TGTGCCAGCAGGCCTACAGGGTTCAACTCTGGAAACACCATATATTTT,CASRPTGFNSGNTIYF
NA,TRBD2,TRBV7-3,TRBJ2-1,TGTGCCAGCAGCTCAGGGACTAGCGGGAGGCCGGAGCAGTTCTTC,CASSSGTSGRPEQFF
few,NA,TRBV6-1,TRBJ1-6,TGTGCCAGCAGTCGTCCCAGGGGCCCGGCCAATTCACCCCTCCACTTT,CASSRPRGPANSPLHF
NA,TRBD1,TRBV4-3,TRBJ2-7,TGCGCCAGCAGCCAAGTGGACAGGGGGGCCTACGAGCAGTACTTC,CASSQVDRGAYEQYF
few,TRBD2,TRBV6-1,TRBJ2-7,TGTGCCACCCTAACGGGAGGGTACGAGCAGTACTTC,CATLTGGYEQYF
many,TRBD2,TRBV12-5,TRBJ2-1,TGTGCTAGTGGTTTGGAGGGACTAGCGGGAGAGGGTAATGAGCAGTTCTTC,CASGLEGLAGEGNEQFF
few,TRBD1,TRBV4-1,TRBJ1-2,TGCGCCAGCAGCCAGAGTACAGGGGGCATTGGCTACACCTTC,CASSQSTGGIGYTF
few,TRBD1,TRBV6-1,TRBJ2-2,TGTGCCAGCAGCGACCACAGGGGCTCAAACACCGGGGAGCTGTTTTTT,CASSDHRGSNTGELFF
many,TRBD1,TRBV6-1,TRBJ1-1,TGTGCCAGCAGTTCCCGGGACAGGGCGGCTGAAGCTTTCTTT,CASSSRDRAAEAFF
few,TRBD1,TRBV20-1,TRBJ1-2,TGCAGTGCTGAAACCGGGACAGGGATCTATGGCTACACCTTC,CSAETGTGIYGYTF
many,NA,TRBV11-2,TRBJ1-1,TGTGCCAGCAGCTTTGGGAACTTGAACACTGAAGCTTTCTTT,CASSFGNLNTEAFF
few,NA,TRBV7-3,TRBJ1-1,TGTGCCAGCAGCTCATCACATACAGGGACTGAAGCTTTCTTT,CASSSSHTGTEAFF
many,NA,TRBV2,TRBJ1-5,TGTGCCAGCAGTGGGTTAGGGCAGCCCCAGCATTTT,CASSGLGQPQHF
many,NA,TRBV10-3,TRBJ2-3,TGTGCCATCAGTGAGGCAGCAGATACGCAGTATTTT,CAISEAADTQYF
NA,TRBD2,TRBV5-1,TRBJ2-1,TGCGCCAGCAGCTTAGGGCTCGGACTAGCGGGATTGTATGAGCAGTTCTTC,CASSLGLGLAGLYEQFF
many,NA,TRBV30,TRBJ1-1,TGTGCCTGGAGACCCAGGGGTTTCACTGAAGCTTTCTTT,CAWRPRGFTEAFF
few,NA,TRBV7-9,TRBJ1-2,TGTGCCAGCAGCTTTGTGGCAGGGTCCTATGGCTACACCTTC,CASSFVAGSYGYTF
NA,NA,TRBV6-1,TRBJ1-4,TGTGCCGGCAGTGGCCTCGCGAGGGCGGAGAGTGAAAAACTGTTTTTT,CAGSGLARAESEKLFF
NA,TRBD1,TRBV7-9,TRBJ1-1,TGTGCCAGCAGCCCGGGACAGGGTTTGGCTTTCTTT,CASSPGQGLAFF